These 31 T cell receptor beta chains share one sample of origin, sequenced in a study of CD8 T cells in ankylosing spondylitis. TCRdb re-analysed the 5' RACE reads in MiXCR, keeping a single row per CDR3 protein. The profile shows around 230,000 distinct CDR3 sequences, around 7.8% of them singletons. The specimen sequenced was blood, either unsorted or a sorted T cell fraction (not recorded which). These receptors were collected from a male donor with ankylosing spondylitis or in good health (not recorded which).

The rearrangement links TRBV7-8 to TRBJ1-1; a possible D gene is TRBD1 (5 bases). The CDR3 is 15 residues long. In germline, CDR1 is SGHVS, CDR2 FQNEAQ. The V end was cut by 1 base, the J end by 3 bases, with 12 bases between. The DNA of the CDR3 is TGTGCCAGCAGCTTAGTGGGGACCATTCACACTGAAGCTTTCTTT. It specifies CASSLVGTIHTEAFF.

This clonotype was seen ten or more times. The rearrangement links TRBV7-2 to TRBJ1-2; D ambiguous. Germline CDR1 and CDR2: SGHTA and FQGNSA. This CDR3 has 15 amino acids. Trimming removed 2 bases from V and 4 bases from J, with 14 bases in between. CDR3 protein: CASSLIDRGIYGYTF. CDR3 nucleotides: TGTGCCAGCAGCTTAATCGACCGAGGGATCTATGGCTACACCTTC.

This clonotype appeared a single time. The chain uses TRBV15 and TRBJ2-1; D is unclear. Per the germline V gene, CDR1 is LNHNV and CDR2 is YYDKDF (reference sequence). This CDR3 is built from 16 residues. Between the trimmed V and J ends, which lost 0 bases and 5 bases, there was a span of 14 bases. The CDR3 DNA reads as TGTGCCACCAGCAGAGATCCGTCAGGACCCCACAATGAGCAGTTCTTC. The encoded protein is CATSRDPSGPHNEQFF.

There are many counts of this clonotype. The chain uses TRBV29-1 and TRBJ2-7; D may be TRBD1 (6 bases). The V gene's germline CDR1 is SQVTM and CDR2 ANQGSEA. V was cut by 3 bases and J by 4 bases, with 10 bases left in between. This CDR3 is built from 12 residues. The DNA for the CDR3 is TGCAGCGTTGAGCTCGGACAGTACGAGCAGTACTTC. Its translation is CSVELGQYEQYF.

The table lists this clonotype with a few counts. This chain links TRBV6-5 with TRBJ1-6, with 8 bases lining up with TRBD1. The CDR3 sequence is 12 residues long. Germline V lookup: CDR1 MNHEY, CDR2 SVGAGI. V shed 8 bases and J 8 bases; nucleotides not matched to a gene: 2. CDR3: CASAGGDSPLHF. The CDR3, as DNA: TGTGCCAGCGCAGGGGGCGATTCACCCCTCCACTTT.

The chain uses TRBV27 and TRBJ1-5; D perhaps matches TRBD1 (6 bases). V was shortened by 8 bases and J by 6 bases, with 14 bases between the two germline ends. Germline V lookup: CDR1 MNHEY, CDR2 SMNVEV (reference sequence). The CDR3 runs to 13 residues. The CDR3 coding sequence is TGTGCCAGCCGTCCTCAGGGGATTCAGCCCCAGCATTTT. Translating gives CASRPQGIQPQHF.

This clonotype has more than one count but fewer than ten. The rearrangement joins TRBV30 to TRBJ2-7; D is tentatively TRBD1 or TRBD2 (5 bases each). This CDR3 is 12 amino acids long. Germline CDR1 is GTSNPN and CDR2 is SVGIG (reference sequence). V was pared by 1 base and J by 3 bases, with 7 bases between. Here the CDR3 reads CAWSGGVYEQYF. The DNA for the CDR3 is TGTGCCTGGAGTGGAGGGGTCTACGAGCAGTACTTC.

The CDR3 sequence: CASSLEQTAGELFF. The CDR3 DNA reads as TGTGCCAGCAGCTTAGAGCAAACGGCCGGGGAGCTGTTTTTT. The gene calls are TRBV7-6 and TRBJ2-2; D remains unclear. From germline, CDR1 is SGHVS and CDR2 FNYEAQ. The CDR3 loop spans 14 amino acids. The ends were cut back, 1 base at V and 6 bases at J, with 9 bases in the middle.

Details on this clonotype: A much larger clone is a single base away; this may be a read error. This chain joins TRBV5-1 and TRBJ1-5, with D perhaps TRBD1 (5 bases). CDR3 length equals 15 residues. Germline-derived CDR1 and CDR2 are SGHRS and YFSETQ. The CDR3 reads CTSSLGAGGNQPQHF. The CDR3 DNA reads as TGCACCAGCAGCCTTGGGGCGGGGGGCAATCAGCCCCAGCATTTT.

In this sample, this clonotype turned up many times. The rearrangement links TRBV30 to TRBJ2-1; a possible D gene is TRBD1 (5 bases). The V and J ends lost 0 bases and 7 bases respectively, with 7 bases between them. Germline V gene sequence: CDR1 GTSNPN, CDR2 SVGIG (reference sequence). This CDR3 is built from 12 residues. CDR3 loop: CAWSVGANEQFF. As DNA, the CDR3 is TGTGCCTGGAGTGTAGGGGCGAATGAGCAGTTCTTC.

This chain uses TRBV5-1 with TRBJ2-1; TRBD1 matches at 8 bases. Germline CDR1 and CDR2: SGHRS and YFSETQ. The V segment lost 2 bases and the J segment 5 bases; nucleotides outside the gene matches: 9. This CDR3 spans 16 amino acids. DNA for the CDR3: TGCGCCAGCAGCTTAACAGGGGGTTGGGTCCACAATGAGCAGTTCTTC. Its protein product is CASSLTGGWVHNEQFF.

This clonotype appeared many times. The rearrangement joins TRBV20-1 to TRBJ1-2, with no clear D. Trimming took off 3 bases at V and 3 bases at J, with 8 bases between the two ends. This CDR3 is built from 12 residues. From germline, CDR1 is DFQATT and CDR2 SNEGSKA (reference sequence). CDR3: CSASLQHYGYTF. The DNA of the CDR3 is TGCAGTGCTAGCCTACAGCACTATGGCTACACCTTC.

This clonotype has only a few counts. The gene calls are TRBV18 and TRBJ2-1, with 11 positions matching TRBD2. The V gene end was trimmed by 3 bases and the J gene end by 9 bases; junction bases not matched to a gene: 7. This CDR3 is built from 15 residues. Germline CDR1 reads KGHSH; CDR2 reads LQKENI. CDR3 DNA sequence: TGTGCCAGCTCACCGAACGGACTAGCGGGCCCTGAGCAGTTCTTC. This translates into CASSPNGLAGPEQFF.

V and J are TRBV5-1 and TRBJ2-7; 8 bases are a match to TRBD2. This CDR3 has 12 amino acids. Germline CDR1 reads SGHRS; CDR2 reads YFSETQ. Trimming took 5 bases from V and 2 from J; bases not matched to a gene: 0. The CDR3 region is CASRRGAYEQYF. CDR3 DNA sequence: TGCGCCAGCAGGCGGGGGGCCTACGAGCAGTACTTC. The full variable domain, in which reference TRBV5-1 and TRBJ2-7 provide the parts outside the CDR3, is KAGVTQTPRYLIKTRGQQVTLSCSPISGHRSVSWYQQTPGQGLQFLFEYFSETQRNKGNFPGRFSGRQFSNSRSEMNVSTLELGDSALYLCASRRGAYEQYFGPGTRLTVT.

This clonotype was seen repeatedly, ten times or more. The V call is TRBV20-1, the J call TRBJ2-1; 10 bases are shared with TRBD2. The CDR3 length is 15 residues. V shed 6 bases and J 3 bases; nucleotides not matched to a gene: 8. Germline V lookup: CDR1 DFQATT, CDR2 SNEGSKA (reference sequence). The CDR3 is CSAPFLAGVYNEQFF. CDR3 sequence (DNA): TGCAGTGCCCCGTTCCTAGCGGGGGTCTACAATGAGCAGTTCTTC.

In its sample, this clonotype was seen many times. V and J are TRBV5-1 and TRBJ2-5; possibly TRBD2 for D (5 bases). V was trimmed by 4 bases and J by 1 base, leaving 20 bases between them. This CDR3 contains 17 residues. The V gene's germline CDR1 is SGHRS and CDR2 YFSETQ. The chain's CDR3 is CASSPLGSGVSQETQYF. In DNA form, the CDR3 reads TGCGCCAGCAGCCCCCTGGGCAGCGGCGTATCCCAAGAGACCCAGTACTTC.

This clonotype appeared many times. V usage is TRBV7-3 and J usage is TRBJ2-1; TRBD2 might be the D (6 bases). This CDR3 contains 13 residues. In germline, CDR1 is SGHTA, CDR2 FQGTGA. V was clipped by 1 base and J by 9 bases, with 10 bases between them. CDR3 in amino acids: CASSLSVGGEQFF. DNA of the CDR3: TGTGCCAGCAGCTTAAGTGTGGGAGGTGAGCAGTTCTTC.

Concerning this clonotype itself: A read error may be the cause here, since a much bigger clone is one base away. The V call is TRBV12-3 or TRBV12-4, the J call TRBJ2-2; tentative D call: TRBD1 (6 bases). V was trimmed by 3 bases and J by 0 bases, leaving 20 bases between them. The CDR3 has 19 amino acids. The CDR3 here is CASSFPWIDGQTNTGELFF. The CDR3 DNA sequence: TGTGCCAGCAGTTTTCCCTGGATTGACGGACAGACGAACACCGGGGAGCTGTTTTTT.

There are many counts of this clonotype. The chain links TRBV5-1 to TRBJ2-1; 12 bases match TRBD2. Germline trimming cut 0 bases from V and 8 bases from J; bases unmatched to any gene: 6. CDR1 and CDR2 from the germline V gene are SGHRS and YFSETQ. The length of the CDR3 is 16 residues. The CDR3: CASSLALAGGTDEQFF. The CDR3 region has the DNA TGCGCCAGCAGCTTGGCCCTAGCGGGAGGGACGGATGAGCAGTTCTTC.

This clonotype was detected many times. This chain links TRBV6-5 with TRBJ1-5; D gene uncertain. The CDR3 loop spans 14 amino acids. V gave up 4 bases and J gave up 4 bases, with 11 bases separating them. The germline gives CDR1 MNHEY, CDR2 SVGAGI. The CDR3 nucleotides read TGTGCCAGCAGTTCCGTTAGTTCTAATCAGCCCCAGCATTTT. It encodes CASSSVSSNQPQHF.

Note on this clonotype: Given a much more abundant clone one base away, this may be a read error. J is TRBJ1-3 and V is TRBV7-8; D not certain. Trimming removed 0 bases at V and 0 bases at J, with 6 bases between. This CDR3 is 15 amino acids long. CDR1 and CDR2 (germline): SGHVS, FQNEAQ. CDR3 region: CASSLAVPSGNTIYF. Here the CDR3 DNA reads TGTGCCAGCAGCTTAGCGGTACCCTCTGGAAACACCATATATTTT.

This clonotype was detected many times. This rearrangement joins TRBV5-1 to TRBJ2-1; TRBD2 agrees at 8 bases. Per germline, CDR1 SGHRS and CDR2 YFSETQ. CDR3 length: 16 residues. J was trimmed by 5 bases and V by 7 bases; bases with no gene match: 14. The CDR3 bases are TGCGCCAGCCGCGGTCGGGGGGTAGCGGGGAACAATGAGCAGTTCTTC. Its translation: CASRGRGVAGNNEQFF. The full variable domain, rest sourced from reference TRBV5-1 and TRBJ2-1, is KAGVTQTPRYLIKTRGQQVTLSCSPISGHRSVSWYQQTPGQGLQFLFEYFSETQRNKGNFPGRFSGRQFSNSRSEMNVSTLELGDSALYLCASRGRGVAGNNEQFFGPGTRLTVL.

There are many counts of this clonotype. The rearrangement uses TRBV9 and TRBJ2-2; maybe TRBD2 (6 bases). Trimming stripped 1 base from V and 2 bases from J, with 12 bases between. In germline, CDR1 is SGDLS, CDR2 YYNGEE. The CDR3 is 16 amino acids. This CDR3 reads CASSVRGSGNTGELFF. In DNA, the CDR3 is TGTGCCAGCAGCGTACGCGGTAGCGGAAACACCGGGGAGCTGTTTTTT.

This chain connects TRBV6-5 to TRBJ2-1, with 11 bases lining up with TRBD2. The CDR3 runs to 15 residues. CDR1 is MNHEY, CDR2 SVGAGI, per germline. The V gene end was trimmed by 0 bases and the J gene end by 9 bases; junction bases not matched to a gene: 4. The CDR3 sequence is CASSYSELAGVEQFF. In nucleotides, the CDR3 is TGTGCCAGCAGTTACTCGGAACTAGCGGGAGTTGAGCAGTTCTTC.

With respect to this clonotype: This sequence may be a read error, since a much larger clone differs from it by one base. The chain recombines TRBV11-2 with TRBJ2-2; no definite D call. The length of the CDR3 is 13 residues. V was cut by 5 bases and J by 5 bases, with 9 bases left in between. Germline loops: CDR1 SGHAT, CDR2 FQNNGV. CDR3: CASSTAQTGELFF. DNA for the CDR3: TGTGCCAGCAGCACCGCTCAAACCGGGGAGCTGTTTTTT.

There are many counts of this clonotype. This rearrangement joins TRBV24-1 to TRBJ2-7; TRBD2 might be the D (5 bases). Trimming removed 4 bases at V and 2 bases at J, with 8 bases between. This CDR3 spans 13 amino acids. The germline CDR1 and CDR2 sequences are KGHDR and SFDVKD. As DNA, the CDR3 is TGTGCCACCAGTGACGGAGGAGCCTACGAGCAGTACTTC. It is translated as CATSDGGAYEQYF.

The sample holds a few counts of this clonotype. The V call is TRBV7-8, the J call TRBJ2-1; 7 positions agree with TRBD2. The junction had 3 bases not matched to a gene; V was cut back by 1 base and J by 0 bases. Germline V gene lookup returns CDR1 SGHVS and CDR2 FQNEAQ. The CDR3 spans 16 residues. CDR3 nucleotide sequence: TGTGCCAGCAGCTTAGAACCTAGCGGCTCCTACAATGAGCAGTTCTTC. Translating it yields CASSLEPSGSYNEQFF.

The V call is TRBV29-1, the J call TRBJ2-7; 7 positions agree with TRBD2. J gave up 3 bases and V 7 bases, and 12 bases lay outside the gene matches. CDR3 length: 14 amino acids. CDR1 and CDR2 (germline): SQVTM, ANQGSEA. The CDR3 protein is CSAEFSGGGYEQYF. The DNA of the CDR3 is TGCAGCGCCGAATTCTCGGGGGGAGGCTACGAGCAGTACTTC.

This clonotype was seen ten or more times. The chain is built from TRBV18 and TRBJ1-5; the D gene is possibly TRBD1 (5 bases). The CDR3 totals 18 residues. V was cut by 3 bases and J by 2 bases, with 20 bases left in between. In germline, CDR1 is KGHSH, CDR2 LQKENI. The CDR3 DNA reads TGTGCCAGCTCACCGTCCGGGGGAGGGGTGTGGGGCAATCAGCCCCAGCATTTT. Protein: CASSPSGGGVWGNQPQHF. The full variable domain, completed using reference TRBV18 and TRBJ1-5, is NAGVMQNPRHLVRRRGQEARLRCSPMKGHSHVYWYRQLPEEGLKFMVYLQKENIIDESGMPKERFSAEFPKEGPSILRIQQVVRGDSAAYFCASSPSGGGVWGNQPQHFGDGTRLSIL.

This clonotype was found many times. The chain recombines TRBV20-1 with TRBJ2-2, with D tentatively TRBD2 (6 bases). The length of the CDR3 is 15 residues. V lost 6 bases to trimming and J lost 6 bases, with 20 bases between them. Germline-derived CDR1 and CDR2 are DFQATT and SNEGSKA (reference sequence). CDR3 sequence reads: CSAEIGGLGAGELFF. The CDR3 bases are TGCAGTGCCGAAATTGGAGGGCTTGGGGCCGGGGAGCTGTTTTTT.

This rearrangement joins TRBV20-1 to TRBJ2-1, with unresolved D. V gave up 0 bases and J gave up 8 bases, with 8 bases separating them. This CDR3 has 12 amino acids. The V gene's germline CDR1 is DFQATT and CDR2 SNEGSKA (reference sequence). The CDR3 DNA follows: TGCAGTGCTAGAGATTGGGATCATGAGCAGTTCTTC. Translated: CSARDWDHEQFF.